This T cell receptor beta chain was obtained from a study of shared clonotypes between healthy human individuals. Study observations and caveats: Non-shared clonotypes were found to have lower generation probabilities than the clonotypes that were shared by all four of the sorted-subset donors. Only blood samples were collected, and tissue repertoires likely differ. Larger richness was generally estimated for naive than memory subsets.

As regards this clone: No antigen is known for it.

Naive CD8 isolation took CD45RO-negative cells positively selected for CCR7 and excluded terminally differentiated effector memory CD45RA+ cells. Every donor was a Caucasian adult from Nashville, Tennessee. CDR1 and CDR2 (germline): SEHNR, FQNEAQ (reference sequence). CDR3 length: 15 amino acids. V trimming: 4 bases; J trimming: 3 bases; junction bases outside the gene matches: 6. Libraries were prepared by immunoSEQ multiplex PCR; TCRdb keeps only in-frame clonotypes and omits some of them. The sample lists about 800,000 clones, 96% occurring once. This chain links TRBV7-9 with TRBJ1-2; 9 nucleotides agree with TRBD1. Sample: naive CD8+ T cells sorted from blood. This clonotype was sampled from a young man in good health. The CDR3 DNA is TGTGCCAGCAGCTATTCGACAGGGGGGCACTATGGCTACACCTTC. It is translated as CASSYSTGGHYGYTF.